In its sample, the clone carrying this TCR beta chain was seen a few times. The V gene lost 4 bases and the J gene lost 0 bases, with 28 bases spanning the gap. Germline V gives CDR1 MGHRA, CDR2 YSYEKL. This CDR3 spans 20 amino acids. The data stem from a study of CDR3 diversity in severe acne. One entry per CDR3 protein results from TCRdb running MiXCR on the PCR reads. The data hold some 84,000 distinct CDR3 sequences, with 45% to 50% observed a single time. The clonotype originates from a male donor in good health, serving as a control. Sequencing was performed on blood. The chain uses TRBV4-1 and TRBJ2-7, with D possibly TRBD2 on 9 matching bases. In DNA form, the CDR3 reads TGCGCCAGCAGCCCAACCGAGCTGGGAGCGGGAGGACAGGGCTCCTACGAGCAGTACTTC. This sequence encodes CASSPTELGAGGQGSYEQYF.